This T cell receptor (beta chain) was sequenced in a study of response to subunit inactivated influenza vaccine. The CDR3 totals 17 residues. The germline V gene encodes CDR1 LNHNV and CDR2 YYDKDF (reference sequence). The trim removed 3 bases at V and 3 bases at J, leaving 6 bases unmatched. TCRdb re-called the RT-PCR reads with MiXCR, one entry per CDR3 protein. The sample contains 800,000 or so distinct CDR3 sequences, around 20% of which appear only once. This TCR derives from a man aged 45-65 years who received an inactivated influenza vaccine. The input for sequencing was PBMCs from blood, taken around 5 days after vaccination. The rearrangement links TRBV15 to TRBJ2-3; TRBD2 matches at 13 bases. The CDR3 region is CATSSSRLAGGTDTQYF. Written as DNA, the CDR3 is TGTGCCACCAGCAGCTCCAGACTAGCGGGAGGAACAGATACGCAGTATTTT.